These T cell receptor beta chains were read from a single sample in a study of beta chain features in type 1 diabetes. The method was immunoSEQ multiplex PCR; TCRdb's version includes in-frame clones alone and lacks a portion of them. The data show almost 350,000 clones, with around 9.3% seen just once and around 1% held by the top ten. The material sequenced was central memory CD4+ T cells from blood. Source of these receptors: a man aged 30 to 39 with type 1 diabetes. Both conserved end residues are part of each CDR3. The D gene is left open where the match is weak. Not every row has a clone size; where given, it reads once, few, many or a size class.

cdr3_aa: CASSLGPNTEAFF; cdr3_nt: TGTGCCAGCAGCTTGGGTCCGAACACTGAAGCTTTCTTT; v_call: TRBV5-6; clone_size: .; d_call: .; j_call: TRBJ1-1
cdr3_aa: CASSSQDTRYEQYF; cdr3_nt: TGTGCCAGCAGTTCGCAGGACACCAGATACGAGCAGTACTTC; v_call: TRBV28; clone_size: few; d_call: .; j_call: TRBJ2-7
cdr3_aa: CASSSDRMNTEAFF; cdr3_nt: TGTGCCAGCAGCTCGGACAGAATGAACACTGAAGCTTTCTTT; v_call: TRBV7-9; clone_size: many; d_call: .; j_call: TRBJ1-1
cdr3_aa: CASSELGQGTYEQYF; cdr3_nt: TGCGCCAGCAGTGAGCTGGGACAGGGCACCTACGAGCAGTACTTC; v_call: TRBV10-2; clone_size: .; d_call: TRBD1; j_call: TRBJ2-7
cdr3_aa: CASSPYTGGQSGEQYF; cdr3_nt: TGTGCCAGCAGTCCGTATACAGGGGGCCAATCTGGCGAGCAGTACTTC; v_call: TRBV28; clone_size: few; d_call: TRBD1; j_call: TRBJ2-7
cdr3_aa: CASSLEGRDYNEQFF; cdr3_nt: TGTGCCAGCAGTTTAGAGGGGCGAGATTACAATGAGCAGTTCTTC; v_call: TRBV27; clone_size: .; d_call: .; j_call: TRBJ2-1
cdr3_aa: CASSQDVQSSYNEQFF; cdr3_nt: TGCGCCAGCAGCCAAGATGTGCAGAGCTCCTACAATGAGCAGTTCTTC; v_call: TRBV4-3; clone_size: many; d_call: .; j_call: TRBJ2-1
cdr3_aa: CASSVYRGDTQYF; cdr3_nt: TGTGCCAGCAGTGTTTACAGGGGGGATACGCAGTATTTT; v_call: TRBV6-1; clone_size: .; d_call: TRBD1; j_call: TRBJ2-3
cdr3_aa: CAISDTGRTQYF; cdr3_nt: TGTGCCATCAGTGACACAGGGCGCACGCAGTATTTT; v_call: TRBV10-3; clone_size: few; d_call: .; j_call: TRBJ2-3
cdr3_aa: CASSESRNSQPQHF; cdr3_nt: TGTGCCAGCAGTGAATCAAGGAATAGTCAGCCCCAGCATTTT; v_call: TRBV6-1; clone_size: .; d_call: .; j_call: TRBJ1-5
cdr3_aa: CSVLDDNYGYTF; cdr3_nt: TGCAGCGTTCTAGACGATAACTATGGCTACACCTTC; v_call: TRBV29-1; clone_size: few; d_call: .; j_call: TRBJ1-2
cdr3_aa: CASSETPGSGGTVRDTQYF; cdr3_nt: TGTGCCAGCAGTGAAACCCCCGGTAGCGGGGGGACGGTGAGAGATACGCAGTATTTT; v_call: TRBV6-1; clone_size: .; d_call: TRBD2; j_call: TRBJ2-3
cdr3_aa: CASRRTVQPQHF; cdr3_nt: TGTGCCAGCAGAAGGACAGTTCAGCCCCAGCATTTT; v_call: TRBV28; clone_size: many; d_call: .; j_call: TRBJ1-5
cdr3_aa: CASSLGGAASHEQYF; cdr3_nt: TGTGCCAGCAGCTTAGGGGGAGCGGCCTCCCACGAGCAGTACTTC; v_call: TRBV11-2; clone_size: .; d_call: .; j_call: TRBJ2-7
cdr3_aa: CASSLASGRQETQYF; cdr3_nt: TGTGCCAGCAGCTTAGCTAGCGGCCGCCAAGAGACCCAGTACTTC; v_call: TRBV7-9; clone_size: .; d_call: .; j_call: TRBJ2-5
cdr3_aa: CAISESGPPSADTQYF; cdr3_nt: TGTGCCATCAGTGAGTCGGGACCCCCCAGCGCGGATACGCAGTATTTT; v_call: TRBV10-3; clone_size: .; d_call: .; j_call: TRBJ2-3
cdr3_aa: CAWSYRSSPLHF; cdr3_nt: TGTGCCTGGAGTTACCGTAGTTCACCCCTCCACTTT; v_call: TRBV30; clone_size: .; d_call: .; j_call: TRBJ1-6
cdr3_aa: CASSLDSSGGNEQFF; cdr3_nt: TGTGCCAGCAGCTTAGACAGTAGCGGGGGGAATGAGCAGTTCTTC; v_call: TRBV7-9; clone_size: few; d_call: TRBD2; j_call: TRBJ2-1
cdr3_aa: CASSEVGGAWTEAFF; cdr3_nt: TGTGCCAGCAGTGAAGTTGGAGGGGCTTGGACTGAAGCTTTCTTT; v_call: TRBV25-1; clone_size: .; d_call: .; j_call: TRBJ1-1
cdr3_aa: CASSEDRYTEAFF; cdr3_nt: TGCGCCAGCAGTGAGGACAGGTACACTGAAGCTTTCTTT; v_call: TRBV10-1; clone_size: .; d_call: .; j_call: TRBJ1-1
cdr3_aa: CASSLGTNYGYTF; cdr3_nt: TGCGCCAGCAGCTTAGGGACAAACTATGGCTACACCTTC; v_call: TRBV5-1; clone_size: many; d_call: .; j_call: TRBJ1-2
cdr3_aa: CASSWYEGANQPQHF; cdr3_nt: TGTGCCAGCAGCTGGTATGAGGGGGCCAATCAGCCCCAGCATTTT; v_call: TRBV7-2; clone_size: .; d_call: TRBD1; j_call: TRBJ1-5
cdr3_aa: CASSMVQAYGYTF; cdr3_nt: TGTGCCAGTAGTATGGTGCAGGCCTATGGCTACACCTTC; v_call: TRBV19; clone_size: few; d_call: .; j_call: TRBJ1-2
cdr3_aa: CASSSTSGGAQETQYF; cdr3_nt: TGTGCCAGCAGTTCCACTAGCGGGGGGGCCCAAGAGACCCAGTACTTC; v_call: TRBV28; clone_size: .; d_call: TRBD2; j_call: TRBJ2-5
cdr3_aa: CASSLTGRGSSYEQYF; cdr3_nt: TGTGCCAGCAGTCTAACCGGACGGGGGAGCTCCTACGAGCAGTACTTC; v_call: TRBV27; clone_size: .; d_call: .; j_call: TRBJ2-7
cdr3_aa: CASSLNRLGQETQYF; cdr3_nt: TGTGCCAGCAGCTTAAACAGGTTGGGACAAGAGACCCAGTACTTC; v_call: TRBV7-2; clone_size: few; d_call: .; j_call: TRBJ2-5
cdr3_aa: CASSYSAPGQLGIQYF; cdr3_nt: TGTGCCAGCAGCTACTCGGCGCCGGGACAACTTGGCATTCAGTACTTC; v_call: TRBV6-5; clone_size: .; d_call: .; j_call: TRBJ2-4
cdr3_aa: CASSYQLDTAEAFF; cdr3_nt: TGTGCCAGCAGTTACCAACTCGACACCGCTGAAGCTTTCTTT; v_call: TRBV6-6; clone_size: .; d_call: .; j_call: TRBJ1-1
cdr3_aa: CASSSQGFGNTIYF; cdr3_nt: TGTGCCAGCAGCTCTCAGGGTTTCGGAAACACCATATATTTT; v_call: TRBV7-2; clone_size: .; d_call: .; j_call: TRBJ1-3
cdr3_aa: CASSFLNTGELFF; cdr3_nt: TGTGCCAGCAGCTTCTTGAACACCGGGGAGCTGTTTTTT; v_call: TRBV7-2; clone_size: .; d_call: .; j_call: TRBJ2-2
cdr3_aa: CASSQSDRDRFSSYNSPLHF; cdr3_nt: TGCGCCAGCAGTCAATCGGACAGGGACCGCTTCAGCTCCTATAATTCACCCCTCCACTTT; v_call: TRBV23-1; clone_size: few; d_call: TRBD1; j_call: TRBJ1-6
cdr3_aa: CASSQVYGEQYF; cdr3_nt: TGTGCCAGCAGCCAAGTTTACGGTGAGCAGTACTTC; v_call: TRBV14; clone_size: many; d_call: .; j_call: TRBJ2-7
cdr3_aa: CSVEDVGLGASDTQYF; cdr3_nt: TGCAGCGTTGAAGATGTTGGTCTCGGGGCCTCAGATACGCAGTATTTT; v_call: TRBV29-1; clone_size: .; d_call: .; j_call: TRBJ2-3
cdr3_aa: CASSPSSGHEAFF; cdr3_nt: TGTGCCAGCAGTCCCTCGTCAGGCCATGAAGCTTTCTTT; v_call: TRBV28; clone_size: many; d_call: .; j_call: TRBJ1-1
cdr3_aa: CASEGVGIYGYTF; cdr3_nt: TGTGCCAGCGAGGGGGTTGGAATCTATGGCTACACCTTC; v_call: TRBV28; clone_size: few; d_call: .; j_call: TRBJ1-2
cdr3_aa: CASSQSLAGTTDTQYF; cdr3_nt: TGCGCCAGCAGCCAGTCACTAGCGGGCACCACAGATACGCAGTATTTT; v_call: TRBV4-3; clone_size: .; d_call: TRBD2; j_call: TRBJ2-3
cdr3_aa: CASSFSTPGTALSEQFF; cdr3_nt: TGTGCCAGCAGTTTCTCAACACCCGGGACAGCCCTTTCGGAGCAGTTCTTC; v_call: TRBV27; clone_size: many; d_call: TRBD1; j_call: TRBJ2-1
cdr3_aa: CASSHETAYGYTF; cdr3_nt: TGCGCCAGCAGTCACGAGACAGCCTATGGCTACACCTTC; v_call: TRBV23-1; clone_size: few; d_call: .; j_call: TRBJ1-2
cdr3_aa: CASSPGLEETQYF; cdr3_nt: TGTGCCAGCTCACCCGGACTAGAAGAGACCCAGTACTTC; v_call: TRBV18; clone_size: .; d_call: TRBD2; j_call: TRBJ2-5
cdr3_aa: CASSQDREENIQYF; cdr3_nt: TGTGCCAGCAGTCAAGACAGGGAGGAAAACATTCAGTACTTC; v_call: TRBV14; clone_size: .; d_call: .; j_call: TRBJ2-4
cdr3_aa: CASTPSGTGELFF; cdr3_nt: TGTGCCAGTACTCCTAGCGGTACCGGGGAGCTGTTTTTT; v_call: TRBV19; clone_size: few; d_call: TRBD2; j_call: TRBJ2-2
cdr3_aa: CASSESIGNTIYF; cdr3_nt: TGCGCCAGCAGTGAATCGATCGGAAACACCATATATTTT; v_call: TRBV10-1; clone_size: many; d_call: .; j_call: TRBJ1-3
cdr3_aa: CASSTMGNEQFF; cdr3_nt: TGTGCCAGCAGCACCATGGGTAATGAGCAGTTCTTC; v_call: TRBV7-2; clone_size: many; d_call: .; j_call: TRBJ2-1
cdr3_aa: CAISVRGVDNEQFF; cdr3_nt: TGTGCCATCAGTGTAAGGGGAGTGGACAATGAGCAGTTCTTC; v_call: TRBV10-3; clone_size: many; d_call: .; j_call: TRBJ2-1
cdr3_aa: CAWSELAGDRQFF; cdr3_nt: TGTGCCTGGAGTGAACTAGCGGGGGACAGACAGTTCTTC; v_call: TRBV30; clone_size: .; d_call: TRBD2; j_call: TRBJ2-1
cdr3_aa: CASSQHGAIGGEKLFF; cdr3_nt: TGCGCCAGCAGCCAACACGGGGCCATCGGCGGTGAAAAACTGTTTTTT; v_call: TRBV4-1; clone_size: many; d_call: .; j_call: TRBJ1-4
cdr3_aa: CSVDEGPQETQYF; cdr3_nt: TGCAGCGTTGACGAGGGCCCACAAGAGACCCAGTACTTC; v_call: TRBV29-1; clone_size: few; d_call: .; j_call: TRBJ2-5
cdr3_aa: CASRTTGRRDTDTQYF; cdr3_nt: TGTGCCAGTAGAACTACAGGGAGGCGTGACACAGATACGCAGTATTTT; v_call: TRBV19; clone_size: .; d_call: .; j_call: TRBJ2-3
cdr3_aa: CASSHPTVRHKLVYGYTF; cdr3_nt: TGCGCCAGCAGTCACCCCACCGTAAGACACAAATTGGTCTATGGCTACACCTTC; v_call: TRBV23-1; clone_size: few; d_call: .; j_call: TRBJ1-2
cdr3_aa: CASSGGQRNTIYF; cdr3_nt: TGTGCCAGCAGCGGTGGACAGCGAAACACCATATATTTT; v_call: TRBV7-9; clone_size: .; d_call: .; j_call: TRBJ1-3
cdr3_aa: CAWNDRSTEAFF; cdr3_nt: TGTGCCTGGAATGACAGGAGTACTGAAGCTTTCTTT; v_call: TRBV30; clone_size: .; d_call: .; j_call: TRBJ1-1
cdr3_aa: CASSLDRGNTIYF; cdr3_nt: TGCGCCAGCAGTCTGGACAGGGGAAACACCATATATTTT; v_call: TRBV10-2; clone_size: .; d_call: TRBD1; j_call: TRBJ1-3
cdr3_aa: CASSLRSFQPQHF; cdr3_nt: TGTGCCAGCAGTTTACGAAGTTTTCAGCCCCAGCATTTT; v_call: TRBV28; clone_size: few; d_call: .; j_call: TRBJ1-5
cdr3_aa: CASSADRGLNSPLHF; cdr3_nt: TGTGCCAGCAGCGCCGACAGGGGACTAAATTCACCCCTCCACTTT; v_call: TRBV9; clone_size: .; d_call: TRBD1; j_call: TRBJ1-6
cdr3_aa: CASSSDVYEQYF; cdr3_nt: TGTGCCAGCAGCTCTGACGTCTACGAGCAGTACTTC; v_call: TRBV7-2; clone_size: many; d_call: .; j_call: TRBJ2-7
cdr3_aa: CASSDVTSTDTQYF; cdr3_nt: TGTGCCAGCAGTGATGTGACTAGCACAGATACGCAGTATTTT; v_call: TRBV2; clone_size: few; d_call: .; j_call: TRBJ2-3
cdr3_aa: CASSTGGAGYGYTF; cdr3_nt: TGTGCCAGCAGTACAGGGGGCGCCGGCTATGGCTACACCTTC; v_call: TRBV6-1; clone_size: many; d_call: TRBD1; j_call: TRBJ1-2
cdr3_aa: CASSRGYAVPQETQYF; cdr3_nt: TGCGCCAGCAGCCGGGGCTACGCAGTACCCCAAGAGACCCAGTACTTC; v_call: TRBV4-3; clone_size: .; d_call: .; j_call: TRBJ2-5
cdr3_aa: CASSLRGAGGVQPQHF; cdr3_nt: TGTGCCAGCAGCTTGCGCGGGGCAGGGGGCGTTCAGCCCCAGCATTTT; v_call: TRBV11-3; clone_size: .; d_call: TRBD1; j_call: TRBJ1-5